This is a list of T cell receptor beta chains from one sample in a study of control samples from healthy donors and cancer patients. TCRdb's copy holds only in-frame clones and misses some; the assay was immunoSEQ multiplex PCR. The table includes some 120,000 clones, approximately 94% detected once. The sequenced sample was PBMCs. The source of these receptors is a man aged 45 to 65 with head and neck cancer. Both conserved end residues are part of each CDR3. A D gene is named only where the DNA matches it firmly. Clone size is not always given. Where it is, it says once, few, many or a class for expanded clones.

>NA|TRBJ1-1|TRBV12-3/TRBV12-4|13|NA
TGTGCCAGCAGTTATGGGGGGAACACTGAAGCTTTCTTT
CASSYGGNTEAFF
>NA|TRBJ2-3|TRBV7-9|15|TRBD2
TGTGCCAGCAGCTTACTAGCGGGGAGAACAGATACGCAGTATTTT
CASSLLAGRTDTQYF
>NA|TRBJ2-2|TRBV5-6|16|TRBD1
TGTGCCAGCGCAGACCTACAGGGGATGAACACCGGGGAGCTGTTTTTT
CASADLQGMNTGELFF
>NA|TRBJ2-1|TRBV7-2|13|NA
TGTGCCAGCAGCTCCTCAACGGGGGTTGAGCAGTTCTTC
CASSSSTGVEQFF
>NA|TRBJ2-3|TRBV5-1|15|NA
TGCGCCAGCAGCCCTGGGGACACCCCCACAGATACGCAGTATTTT
CASSPGDTPTDTQYF
>NA|TRBJ2-3|TRBV18|14|TRBD1
TGTGCCAGCTCACCGGGGGACAGGACAGATACGCAGTATTTT
CASSPGDRTDTQYF
>once|TRBJ1-2|TRBV30|12|NA
TGTGCCTATTTCCGGCAGGGTAGGGGCTGCACCTTC
CAYFRQGRGCTF
>NA|TRBJ2-1|TRBV28|16|TRBD1
TGTGCCAGCACCCAACAGGGGTCCATCTCCTACAATGAGCAGTTCTTC
CASTQQGSISYNEQFF
>NA|TRBJ2-3|TRBV6-5|15|TRBD2
TGTGCCAGCAGGTCCGGTTTAGCGGGAACAGATACGCAGTATTTT
CASRSGLAGTDTQYF
>NA|TRBJ2-7|TRBV28|14|NA
TGTGCCAGCATCCGGGGTTCCTTCAGCGGCGAGCAGTACTTC
CASIRGSFSGEQYF
>NA|TRBJ1-1|TRBV7-2|15|TRBD1
TGTGCCAGCAGCTTAGACGCCAGGGGGGGCACTGAAGCTTTCTTT
CASSLDARGGTEAFF
>NA|TRBJ2-1|TRBV3-1/TRBV3-2|17|NA
TGTGCCAGCAGCCAAGATAGAAGCCGGGACCCCTACAATGAGCAGTTCTTC
CASSQDRSRDPYNEQFF
>NA|TRBJ2-3|TRBV23-1|18|TRBD1
TGCGCCAGCAGCCCAAAGACAGGGACCCTAGACGGCACAGATACGCAGTATTTT
CASSPKTGTLDGTDTQYF
>NA|TRBJ1-3|TRBV4-3|18|NA
TGCGCCAGCAGCCAAGATTGGGGAGAGGGAGGCCCTGGAAACACCATATATTTT
CASSQDWGEGGPGNTIYF
>NA|TRBJ1-1|TRBV19|13|NA
TGTGCCAGTAGATGGGAGCTTCACTCTGAAGCTTTCTTT
CASRWELHSEAFF
>NA|TRBJ1-5|TRBV6-2/TRBV6-3|12|NA
TGTGCCAGCAGTCCCCGGGTCGGGACCCAGCATTTT
CASSPRVGTQHF
>NA|TRBJ1-1|TRBV7-2|14|TRBD1
TGTGCCAGCAGCCCAGGACAGGGAAACACTGAAGCTTTCTTT
CASSPGQGNTEAFF
>NA|TRBJ1-3|TRBV7-9|15|NA
TGTGCCAGCAGCTTAGAGTTGTATGGTGGAAACACCATATATTTT
CASSLELYGGNTIYF
>NA|TRBJ2-1|TRBV18|15|TRBD2
TGTGCCAGCTCACCGACTAGCGGGGGCCTTGGTGAGCAGTTCTTC
CASSPTSGGLGEQFF
>NA|TRBJ2-3|TRBV7-2|14|TRBD1
TGTGCCAGCAGCCTAGACAGGGCTCGGGATACGCAGTATTTT
CASSLDRARDTQYF
>once|TRBJ1-2|TRBV20-1|11|NA
TGCAGTGCTATTGGGAACTATGGCTACACCTTC
CSAIGNYGYTF
>NA|TRBJ1-1|TRBV7-3|14|NA
TGTGCCAGCAGCTTAGTGGGGGTTGGGACTGAAGCTTTCTTT
CASSLVGVGTEAFF
>NA|TRBJ2-3|TRBV18|12|NA
TGTGCCAGCTCACCAGGGAAAGATACGCAGTATTTT
CASSPGKDTQYF
>NA|TRBJ2-7|TRBV5-4|16|TRBD1
TGTGCCAGCAGCTTGGGGGGTGGGACAGCCTCCTACGAGCAGTACTTC
CASSLGGGTASYEQYF
>NA|TRBJ2-7|TRBV5-6|13|NA
TGTGCCAGCAGCTGGACAAGCTCCTACGAGCAGTACTTC
CASSWTSSYEQYF
>NA|TRBJ2-2|TRBV13|15|NA
TGTGCCAGCAGCATTGGGACTGCCTACACCGGGGAGCTGTTTTTT
CASSIGTAYTGELFF
>NA|TRBJ1-5|TRBV5-6|14|NA
TGTGCCAGCAGCTTGGGGCTCGGGATTGGGCCCCAGCATTTT
CASSLGLGIGPQHF
>NA|TRBJ2-1|TRBV4-1|15|NA
TGCGCCAGCAGCCAAGGCTTCGGGGCGTACAATGAGCAGTTCTTC
CASSQGFGAYNEQFF
>NA|TRBJ1-1|TRBV6-2/TRBV6-3|15|NA
TGTGCCAGCAGTTACTCAGGGCCGAGGTTAACTGAAGCTTTCTTT
CASSYSGPRLTEAFF
>NA|TRBJ2-1|TRBV24-1|16|NA
TGTGCCACCAGTGACCGACAGGTTAAGCGTTACAATGAGCAGTTCTTC
CATSDRQVKRYNEQFF
>NA|TRBJ1-4|TRBV7-2|16|TRBD1
TGTGCCAGCAGCTCCTCAACCGGGACAGTTATCGAAAAACTGTTTTTT
CASSSSTGTVIEKLFF
>NA|TRBJ1-5|TRBV5-5|13|NA
TGTGCCAGCAGCTTGATGGATAGCCAGCCCCAGCATTTT
CASSLMDSQPQHF
>NA|TRBJ2-5|TRBV18|16|NA
TGTGCCAGCTCACCACTCGTCGGGACTCAACAAGAGACCCAGTACTTC
CASSPLVGTQQETQYF
>NA|TRBJ1-3|TRBV30|14|NA
TGTGCCTGGAGTGTAATGTCTGCTGGAAACACCATATATTTT
CAWSVMSAGNTIYF
>NA|TRBJ2-3|TRBV18|16|NA
TGTGCCAGCTCACCACAGTACATCGAAGCCACAGATACGCAGTATTTT
CASSPQYIEATDTQYF
>NA|TRBJ2-5|TRBV7-2|15|NA
TGTGCCAGCAGCTTAGGGAGGAGCGGGCAAGAGACCCAGTACTTC
CASSLGRSGQETQYF
>NA|TRBJ2-2|TRBV6-4|13|NA
TGTGCCAGCAGGAGGGGGAGGGCCGGGGAGCTGTTTTTT
CASRRGRAGELFF
>once|TRBJ2-6|TRBV2|15|NA
TGTGCCAGCAGTGAGGGCTTCTCTGGGGCCAACGTCCTGACTTTC
CASSEGFSGANVLTF
>NA|TRBJ1-1|TRBV5-1|15|NA
TGCGCCAGCAGCTTCCTGGGCCGACTGAACACTGAAGCTTTCTTT
CASSFLGRLNTEAFF
>NA|TRBJ2-7|TRBV18|15|TRBD1
TGTGCCAGCTCACCCAGTTGGGGACAGGGGGAAGAGCAGTACTTC
CASSPSWGQGEEQYF
>NA|TRBJ2-1|TRBV3-1/TRBV3-2|15|NA
TGTGCCAGCAGCACTATGGGGCAGGGAAACAATGAGCAGTTCTTC
CASSTMGQGNNEQFF
>NA|TRBJ2-1|TRBV18|16|NA
TGTGCCAGCTCACCCTTGACTACTCCGTCTATAAATGAGCAGTTCTTC
CASSPLTTPSINEQFF
>once|TRBJ2-7|TRBV19|15|TRBD1
TGTGCCAGTAGTAGCTCCCGGGACAGCTACTACGAGCAGTACTTC
CASSSSRDSYYEQYF
>NA|TRBJ1-1|TRBV27|13|NA
TGTGCCAGCAGTTTCGGGGGGATCACTGAAGCTTTCTTT
CASSFGGITEAFF
>NA|TRBJ1-1|TRBV9|14|NA
TGTGCCAGCAGCGTAACAACCTGGGGAACTGAAGCTTTCTTT
CASSVTTWGTEAFF
>once|TRBJ1-2|TRBV5-8|18|NA
TGTGCCAGCAGCTCGGGGCCATCGGGACACCTTTCGTACTATGGCTACACCTTC
CASSSGPSGHLSYYGYTF
>NA|TRBJ1-5|TRBV11-3|13|NA
TGTGCCAGCAAAACAGTGGTCGTGCAGCCCCAGCATTTT
CASKTVVVQPQHF
>NA|TRBJ2-5|TRBV5-6|16|TRBD2
TGTGCCAGCAGCCCAAAGACTAGCGGATCTAAAGAGACCCAGTACTTC
CASSPKTSGSKETQYF
>NA|TRBJ1-1|TRBV6-2/TRBV6-3|14|NA
TGTGCCAGCAGCCTAGACACCCTGAACACTGAAGCTTTCTTT
CASSLDTLNTEAFF
>NA|TRBJ2-5|TRBV4-2|14|NA
TGTGCCAGCAGCCAAGTCGGGTTGGGAGAGACCCAGTACTTC
CASSQVGLGETQYF
>NA|TRBJ1-3|TRBV2|16|NA
TGTGCCAGCCTATACCGGCGGCGGGGCTCTGGAAACACCATATATTTT
CASLYRRRGSGNTIYF
>NA|TRBJ2-1|TRBV5-1|16|TRBD2
TGCGCCAGCAGCTTGGCGGGCGGGGGAAGTTACAATGAGCAGTTCTTC
CASSLAGGGSYNEQFF
>once|TRBJ1-1|TRBV28|15|NA
TGTGCCAGCAGGGCCAACAGGGAATCTAACACTGAAGCTTTCTTT
CASRANRESNTEAFF
>NA|TRBJ2-3|TRBV11-2|15|TRBD2
TGTGCCAGCAGCTTCACTAGCGGGGGTAGGGATACGCAGTATTTT
CASSFTSGGRDTQYF
>NA|TRBJ1-5|TRBV5-6|14|NA
TGTGCCAGCAGCTTCGGATATAGCAATCAGCCCCAGCATTTT
CASSFGYSNQPQHF
>NA|TRBJ2-5|TRBV4-3|18|TRBD2
TGCGCCAGCAGCCACTTCACATCTAGCGGGGGGGCCGGGGAGACCCAGTACTTC
CASSHFTSSGGAGETQYF
>NA|TRBJ2-7|TRBV7-9|13|NA
TGTGCCAGCAGCTTAGCAAGCAGCTACGAGCAGTACTTC
CASSLASSYEQYF